This T cell receptor beta chain is drawn from a study of CD8 T cells in Susac syndrome. At the level of the study: Patients with Susac syndrome were therapy-naive, taking corticosteroids, with some also receiving intravenous immunoglobulin, or taking intravenous immunoglobulin alone at the time their blood was drawn. Whole-study results and caveats: Susac-specific public clones in total CD8+ repertoires numbered some 15; in CD8+ TEMRA repertoires, they numbered a few. CD8+ clones in Susac expanded most in TEMRA cells and active patients.

RNA was extracted with the RNeasy kit, and a quantity of 0.5 to 1 ug was reverse transcribed using random hexamers. Coverage of TCR beta CDR3 amplification by immunoSEQ multiplex PCR extended to 54 Vbeta and 13 Jbeta. Via MiXCR, TCRdb re-called the immunoSEQ multiplex PCR reads, giving one row per CDR3 protein. The sample consists of 80,000 or so distinct CDR3 sequences, roughly 95% of them appearing once. About this clonotype: Its antigen is unknown.

V was clipped by 5 bases and J by 2 bases, with 10 bases between them. The CDR3 is made up of 12 amino acids. Germline V gives CDR1 DFQATT, CDR2 SNEGSKA (reference sequence). The chain combines TRBV20-1 with TRBJ2-7, with D hard to call. Sequenced input: CD8+ T cells from PBMCs. The TCR sequence derives from a human donor with Susac syndrome. CDR3 nucleotides: TGCAGTGCTCCCATGGGCCCCTACGAGCAGTACTTC. Translated, it gives CSAPMGPYEQYF.